Included here is one T cell receptor beta chain sequence, with context. Its antigen remains unknown. The entry originates in a study of cytomegalovirus exposure and HLA in healthy donors. Study outcomes and limitations: A previous analysis found most TCR beta V segments productive roughly 90% or roughly 30% of the time. A later analysis found that most CMV-associated TCR beta chains appeared HLA-restricted.

The V end lost 1 base, the J end lost 7 bases, and 12 bases lay between the germline ends. The CDR3 totals 14 residues. Germline V gives CDR1 SGDLS, CDR2 YYNGEE. PCR was performed using 60 Vbeta and 13 Jbeta primers. Some clones are missing from TCRdb's copy, which holds only in-frame ones; the method was immunoSEQ multiplex PCR. The data contain about 210,000 clones, approximately 80% of them singletons. Sequenced material: PBMCs. This rearrangement joins TRBV9 to TRBJ2-1, with D possibly matching TRBD1 (6 bases). This TCR derives from a woman in her fifties or sixties in good health and CMV-seropositive. The CDR3, as DNA: TGTGCCAGCAGCGTATTAACAGGGCGTAATGAGCAGTTCTTC. Residues: CASSVLTGRNEQFF.